This is a list of T cell receptor beta chains from one sample in a study of blood T cells in healthy people across ages. TCRdb reprocessed the 5' RACE reads via MiXCR and lists one record per CDR3 protein. The data hold 1.5 million to 2 million distinct CDR3 sequences, with approximately 50% observed a single time. Sequencing was performed on blood. These receptors all come from a woman between 35 and 50 years old in good health. The CDR3 runs from the conserved cysteine through the conserved F or W. D genes are given only for firm matches. Rows give clone size only sometimes, using once, few, many, or a class for an expanded clone.

>NA|TRBV7-9|TRBJ1-2|NA
CASSSPVGGKDYGYTF
TGTGCCAGCAGCTCCCCGGTAGGGGGGAAGGACTATGGCTACACCTTC
>NA|TRBV12-3/TRBV12-4|TRBJ2-5|NA
CASTAGPQETQYF
TGTGCCAGCACTGCGGGACCTCAAGAGACCCAGTACTTC
>NA|TRBV6-6|TRBJ1-2|NA
CASSYPTGGYTF
TGTGCCAGCAGTTACCCGACTGGTGGCTACACCTTC
>NA|TRBV20-1|TRBJ2-5|NA
CSARYNQETQYF
TGCAGTGCTAGGTATAACCAGGAGACCCAGTACTTC
>NA|TRBV2|TRBJ2-7|NA
CASRTTLGYEQYF
TGTGCCAGCAGAACGACCCTGGGGTACGAGCAGTACTTC
>NA|TRBV6-6|TRBJ1-6|NA
CASRSLPQGRVSPLHF
TGTGCCAGCAGAAGCCTCCCCCAGGGGAGAGTATCACCCCTCCACTTT
>TRBD1|TRBV28|TRBJ2-4|NA
CASSSPGDRAKNIQYF
TGTGCCAGCAGTTCCCCGGGGGACAGGGCCAAAAACATTCAGTACTTC
>NA|TRBV28|TRBJ2-4|NA
CASSSPGPKNIQYF
TGTGCCAGCAGTTCCCCGGGGCCCAAAAACATTCAGTACTTC
>NA|TRBV20-1|TRBJ2-5|NA
CSASPGASAGQETQYF
TGCAGTGCTAGCCCTGGGGCTAGCGCAGGCCAAGAGACCCAGTACTTC
>NA|TRBV18|TRBJ2-5|NA
CASSQRSLETQYF
TGTGCCAGCTCACAAAGAAGTCTCGAGACCCAGTACTTC
>NA|TRBV9|TRBJ2-7|NA
CASSVGGALYEQYF
TGTGCCAGCAGCGTAGGGGGGGCGCTTTACGAGCAGTACTTC
>NA|TRBV29-1|TRBJ2-5|NA
CSARRQLQETQYF
TGCAGCGCCCGGCGACAGCTCCAAGAGACCCAGTACTTC
>TRBD2|TRBV28|TRBJ2-5|NA
CASSQLAGGHETQYF
TGTGCCAGCAGTCAATTAGCGGGGGGGCACGAGACCCAGTACTTC
>NA|TRBV7-2|TRBJ1-4|NA
CASSLTGTSNEKLFF
TGTGCCAGCAGCTTAACCGGGACAAGCAATGAAAAACTGTTTTTT
>NA|TRBV28|TRBJ2-1|NA
CASSTGLLEQFF
TGTGCCAGCAGTACGGGACTCCTTGAGCAGTTCTTC
>NA|TRBV6-5|TRBJ2-5|NA
CASSYSITGLEETQYF
TGTGCCAGCAGTTACTCGATCACAGGGTTAGAAGAGACCCAGTACTTC
>NA|TRBV7-2|TRBJ1-2|NA
CASSSAWGEDSYGYTF
TGTGCCAGCAGCTCAGCATGGGGGGAGGATAGCTATGGCTACACCTTC
>NA|TRBV20-1|TRBJ2-6|NA
CSASVTAYGANVLTF
TGCAGTGCTAGCGTCACCGCCTATGGGGCCAACGTCCTGACTTTC
>NA|TRBV6-5|TRBJ2-7|few
CASSYVLTLDEQYF
TGTGCCAGCAGTTATGTCCTCACCCTAGACGAGCAGTACTTC
>NA|TRBV20-1|TRBJ2-7|NA
CSARYPVGIGPYEQYF
TGCAGTGCTAGATACCCTGTGGGGATTGGTCCCTACGAGCAGTACTTC
>NA|TRBV5-1|TRBJ1-6|NA
CASSLPGGSYNSPLHF
TGCGCCAGCAGCTTGCCGGGGGGCTCCTATAATTCACCCCTCCACTTT
>NA|TRBV4-3|TRBJ2-1|few
CASSQARTDYNEQFF
TGCGCCAGCAGCCAAGCTAGGACAGATTACAATGAGCAGTTCTTC
>NA|TRBV4-2|TRBJ1-5|NA
CASSQEGYSNQPQHF
TGTGCCAGCAGCCAAGAGGGGTATAGCAATCAGCCCCAGCATTTT
>NA|TRBV6-2/TRBV6-3|TRBJ2-1|NA
CASTVTGSYNEQFF
TGTGCCAGCACTGTAACAGGTTCCTACAATGAGCAGTTCTTC
>NA|TRBV20-1|TRBJ1-2|NA
CSARDIDSLANYGYTF
TGCAGTGCTAGAGACATAGACAGCCTAGCTAACTATGGCTACACCTTC
>TRBD1|TRBV18|TRBJ2-5|NA
CASSALKGTGGKETQYF
TGTGCCAGCTCAGCGCTAAAAGGGACAGGGGGAAAAGAGACCCAGTACTTC
>NA|TRBV24-1|TRBJ2-6|few
CATSDRGHSGANVLTF
TGTGCCACCAGTGATCGCGGGCACTCTGGGGCCAACGTCCTGACTTTC
>TRBD1|TRBV7-9|TRBJ2-6|NA
CASSSDYRGRTSGANVLTF
TGTGCCAGCAGCTCCGATTACAGGGGCCGTACCTCTGGGGCCAACGTCCTGACTTTC
>TRBD2|TRBV10-3|TRBJ2-1|NA
CAINSVGSGGRNEQFF
TGTGCCATCAACTCGGTTGGTAGCGGGGGGCGCAATGAGCAGTTCTTC
>NA|TRBV2|TRBJ2-6|NA
CASEADSGANVLTF
TGTGCCTCTGAGGCCGACTCTGGGGCCAACGTCCTGACTTTC
>NA|TRBV14|TRBJ1-2|NA
CASSPHKGRDGYTF
TGTGCCAGCAGCCCGCATAAGGGTAGAGATGGCTACACCTTC
>TRBD1|TRBV7-2|TRBJ1-2|few
CASSMPGQKNYGYTF
TGTGCCAGCAGCATGCCGGGACAGAAAAACTATGGCTACACCTTC
>TRBD2|TRBV9|TRBJ2-5|NA
CASSVDSGGLGETQYF
TGTGCCAGCAGCGTCGATAGCGGGGGGCTGGGGGAGACCCAGTACTTC
>NA|TRBV7-8|TRBJ2-6|NA
CASTTDVGGDLVGANVLTF
TGTGCCAGCACCACGGATGTGGGGGGCGACCTAGTTGGGGCCAACGTCCTGACTTTC
>NA|TRBV20-1|TRBJ2-7|NA
CSASSLASKQYF
TGCAGTGCTAGTAGCCTAGCTAGTAAGCAGTACTTC